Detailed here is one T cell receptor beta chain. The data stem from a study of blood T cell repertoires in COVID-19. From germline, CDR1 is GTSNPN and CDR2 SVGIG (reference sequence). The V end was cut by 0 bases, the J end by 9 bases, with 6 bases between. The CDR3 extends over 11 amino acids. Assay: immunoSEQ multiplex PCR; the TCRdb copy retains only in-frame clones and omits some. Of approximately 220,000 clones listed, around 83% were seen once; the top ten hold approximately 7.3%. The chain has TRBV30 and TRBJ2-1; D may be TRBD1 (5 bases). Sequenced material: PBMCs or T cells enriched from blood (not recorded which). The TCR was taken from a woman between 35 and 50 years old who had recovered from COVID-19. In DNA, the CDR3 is TGTGCCTGGAGTGTGGGGCGTGAGCAGTTCTTC. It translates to CAWSVGREQFF.